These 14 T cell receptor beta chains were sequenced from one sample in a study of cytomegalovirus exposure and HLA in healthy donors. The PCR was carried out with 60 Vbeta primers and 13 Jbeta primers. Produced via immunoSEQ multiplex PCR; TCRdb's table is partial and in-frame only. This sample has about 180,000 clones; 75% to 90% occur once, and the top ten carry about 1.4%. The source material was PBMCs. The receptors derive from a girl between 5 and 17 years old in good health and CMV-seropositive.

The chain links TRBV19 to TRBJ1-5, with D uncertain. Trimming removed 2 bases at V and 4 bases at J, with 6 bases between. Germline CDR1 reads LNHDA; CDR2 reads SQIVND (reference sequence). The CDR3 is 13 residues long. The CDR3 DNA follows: TGTGCCAGTAGTATATCGGGAAATCAGCCCCAGCATTTT. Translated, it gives CASSISGNQPQHF.

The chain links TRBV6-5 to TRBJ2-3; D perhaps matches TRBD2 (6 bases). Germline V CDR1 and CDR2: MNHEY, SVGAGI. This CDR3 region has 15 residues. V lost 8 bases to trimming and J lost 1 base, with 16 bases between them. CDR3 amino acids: CASSPDYGGTDTQYF. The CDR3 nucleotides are TGTGCCAGCTCCCCGGACTACGGGGGCACAGATACGCAGTATTTT.

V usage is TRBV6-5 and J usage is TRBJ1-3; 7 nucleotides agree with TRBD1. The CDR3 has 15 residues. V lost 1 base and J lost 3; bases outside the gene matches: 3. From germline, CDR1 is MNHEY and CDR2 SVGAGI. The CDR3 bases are TGTGCCAGCAGTTACTGGCAGGGGGGTGGAAACACCATATATTTT. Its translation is CASSYWQGGGNTIYF.

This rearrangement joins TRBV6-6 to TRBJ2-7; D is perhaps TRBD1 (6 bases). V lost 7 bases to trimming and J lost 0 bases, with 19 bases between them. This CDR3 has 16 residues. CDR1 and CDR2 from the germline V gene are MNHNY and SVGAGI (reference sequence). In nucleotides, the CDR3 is TGTGCCAGCATACTCGAACAGGGTCCACGCTCCTACGAGCAGTACTTC. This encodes CASILEQGPRSYEQYF.

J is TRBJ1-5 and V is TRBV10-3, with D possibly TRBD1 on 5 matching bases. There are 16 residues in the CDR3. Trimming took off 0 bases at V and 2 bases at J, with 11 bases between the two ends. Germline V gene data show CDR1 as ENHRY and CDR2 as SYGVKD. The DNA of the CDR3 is TGTGCCATCAGTGAGTCAGGGGTAGGCGGCAATCAGCCCCAGCATTTT. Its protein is CAISESGVGGNQPQHF.

The CDR3 coding sequence is TGTGCCAGCAGCTTAGCGTTTAGTAGCGGGAGGCGCAATGAGCAGTTCTTC. Its translation: CASSLAFSSGRRNEQFF. This chain joins TRBV7-8 and TRBJ2-1, with 10 bases identical to TRBD2. Looked up from germline, CDR1 is SGHVS and CDR2 is FQNEAQ. CDR3 size: 17 residues. Losses at the gene ends were 0 bases for V and 6 bases for J; bases not matched to a gene: 8.

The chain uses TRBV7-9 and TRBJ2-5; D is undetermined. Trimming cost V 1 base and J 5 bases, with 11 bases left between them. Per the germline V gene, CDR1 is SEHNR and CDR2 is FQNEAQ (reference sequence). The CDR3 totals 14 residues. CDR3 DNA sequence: TGTGCCAGCAGCTTAGTAGCCGTGGTTGAGACCCAGTACTTC. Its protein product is CASSLVAVVETQYF. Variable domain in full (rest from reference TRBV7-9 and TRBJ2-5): DTGVSQNPRHKITKRGQNVTFRCDPISEHNRLYWYRQTLGQGPEFLTYFQNEAQLEKSRLLSDRFSAERPKGSFSTLEIQRTEQGDSAMYLCASSLVAVVETQYFGPGTRLLVL.

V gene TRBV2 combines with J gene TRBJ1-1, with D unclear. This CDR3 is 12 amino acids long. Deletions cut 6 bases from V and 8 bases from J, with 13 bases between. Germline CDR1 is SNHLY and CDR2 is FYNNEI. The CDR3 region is CASSQFRREAFF. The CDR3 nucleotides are TGTGCCAGCAGCCAATTTCGCCGGGAAGCTTTCTTT. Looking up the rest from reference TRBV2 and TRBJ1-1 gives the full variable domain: EPEVTQTPSHQVTQMGQEVILRCVPISNHLYFYWYRQILGQKVEFLVSFYNNEISEKSEIFDDQFSVERPDGSNFTLKIRSTKLEDSAMYFCASSQFRREAFFGQGTRLTVV.

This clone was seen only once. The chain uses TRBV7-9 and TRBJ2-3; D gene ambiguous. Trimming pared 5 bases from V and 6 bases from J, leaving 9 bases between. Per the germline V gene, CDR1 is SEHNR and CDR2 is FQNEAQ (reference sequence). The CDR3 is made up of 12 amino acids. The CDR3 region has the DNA TGTGCCAGCAGCCTTGTCTACGATACGCAGTATTTT. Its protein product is CASSLVYDTQYF.

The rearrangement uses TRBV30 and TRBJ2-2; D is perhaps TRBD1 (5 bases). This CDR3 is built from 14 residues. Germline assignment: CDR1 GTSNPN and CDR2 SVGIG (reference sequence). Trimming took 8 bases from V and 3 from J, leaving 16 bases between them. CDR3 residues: CAQSPLRDTGELFF. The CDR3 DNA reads TGTGCCCAGTCCCCCCTCAGGGACACCGGGGAGCTGTTTTTT.

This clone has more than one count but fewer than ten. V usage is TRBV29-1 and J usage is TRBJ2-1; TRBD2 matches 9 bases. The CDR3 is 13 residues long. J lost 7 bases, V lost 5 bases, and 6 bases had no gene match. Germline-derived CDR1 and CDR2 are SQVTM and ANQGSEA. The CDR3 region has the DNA TGCAGCGTTCGGGGACTAGCATTAAATGAGCAGTTCTTC. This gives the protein CSVRGLALNEQFF.

CDR3 nucleotides: TGTGCCAGCTCACCACGAGGGGGGGACACAGATACGCAGTATTTT. Protein sequence: CASSPRGGDTDTQYF. The chain uses TRBV18 and TRBJ2-3, with D tentatively TRBD2 (7 bases). This CDR3 spans 15 amino acids. V was shortened by 1 base and J by 2 bases, with 10 bases between the two germline ends. Germline V gene data show CDR1 as KGHSH and CDR2 as LQKENI.

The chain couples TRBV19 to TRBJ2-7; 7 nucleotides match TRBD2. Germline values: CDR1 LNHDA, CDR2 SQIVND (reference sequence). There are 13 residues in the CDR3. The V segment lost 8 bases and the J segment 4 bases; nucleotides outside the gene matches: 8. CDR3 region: CASSASGSYEQYF. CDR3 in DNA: TGTGCCAGTTCGGCTAGCGGTTCATACGAGCAGTACTTC.

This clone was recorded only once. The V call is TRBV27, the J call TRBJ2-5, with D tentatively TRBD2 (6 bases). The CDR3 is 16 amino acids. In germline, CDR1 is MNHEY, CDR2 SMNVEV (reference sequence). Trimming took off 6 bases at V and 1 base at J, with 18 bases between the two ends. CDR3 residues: CASRSLMGGSQETQYF. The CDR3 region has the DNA TGTGCCAGCAGGTCGTTAATGGGGGGATCCCAAGAGACCCAGTACTTC.